This entry describes one T cell receptor (beta chain). Its antigen is not known. The sample originates from a study of Ad26.COV2.S vaccination and SARS-CoV-2 variants. Study-level background: Intramuscular Ad26.COV2.S doses were given once or twice, 56 days apart.

Indicated treatment: roughly 20 received Ad26.COV2.S at low or high dose, single or two shots; about 5 received placebo; per-sample allocation not given. Collection of samples fell on day 63 after the first vaccine or placebo injection. The repertoire was sequenced with immunoSEQ multiplex PCR; TCRdb's copy has only in-frame clones and lacks some. The table includes about 410,000 clones, 92% detected once. Germline V lookup: CDR1 LNHDA, CDR2 SQIVND (reference sequence). Losses at the gene ends were 7 bases for V and 4 bases for J; bases not matched to a gene: 5. The CDR3 loop spans 14 amino acids. Study observations and caveats: Possible underestimation of total T cell responses by the TCR breadth and depth analyses was noted. With respect to non-spike TCR breadth, vaccine and placebo recipients were similar.

The chain couples TRBV19 to TRBJ2-2; TRBD2 matches 8 bases. This clonotype was obtained from a person between 18 and 65 years old who received the Ad26.COV2.S COVID-19 vaccine or a placebo. The sample consisted of peripheral blood, taken in a trial of Ad26.COV2.S vaccine versus placebo. The CDR3 protein is CASNPGGFTGELFF. CDR3 DNA sequence: TGTGCCAGTAATCCGGGGGGGTTCACCGGGGAGCTGTTTTTT.